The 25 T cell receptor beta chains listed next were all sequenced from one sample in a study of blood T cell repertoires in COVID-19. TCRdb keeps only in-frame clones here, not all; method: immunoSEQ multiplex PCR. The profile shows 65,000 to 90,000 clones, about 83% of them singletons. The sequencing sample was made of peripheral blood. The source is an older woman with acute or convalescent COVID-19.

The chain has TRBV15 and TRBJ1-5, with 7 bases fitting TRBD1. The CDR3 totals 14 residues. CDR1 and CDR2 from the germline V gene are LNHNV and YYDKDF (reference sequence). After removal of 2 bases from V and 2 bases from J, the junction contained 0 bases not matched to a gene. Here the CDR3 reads CATSRQGGNQPQHF. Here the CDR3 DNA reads TGTGCCACCAGCAGACAGGGGGGCAATCAGCCCCAGCATTTT. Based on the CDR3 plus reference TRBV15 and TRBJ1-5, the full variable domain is DAMVIQNPRYQVTQFGKPVTLSCSQTLNHNVMYWYQQKSSQAPKLLFHYYDKDFNNEADTPDNFQSRRPNTSFCFLDIRSPGLGDTAMYLCATSRQGGNQPQHFGDGTRLSIL.

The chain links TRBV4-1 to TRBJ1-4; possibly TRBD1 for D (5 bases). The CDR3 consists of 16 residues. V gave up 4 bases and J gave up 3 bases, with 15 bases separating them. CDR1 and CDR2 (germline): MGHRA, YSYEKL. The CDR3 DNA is TGCGCCAGCAGCCCCTGGGAGGGGCCGCCTAATGAAAAACTGTTTTTT. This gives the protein CASSPWEGPPNEKLFF.

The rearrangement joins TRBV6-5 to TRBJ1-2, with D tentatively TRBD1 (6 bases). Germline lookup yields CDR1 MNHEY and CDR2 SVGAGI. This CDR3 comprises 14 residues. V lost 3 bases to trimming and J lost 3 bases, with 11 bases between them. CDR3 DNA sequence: TGTGCCAGCAGTTATGTTGGGGGCGACTATGGCTACACCTTC. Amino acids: CASSYVGGDYGYTF.

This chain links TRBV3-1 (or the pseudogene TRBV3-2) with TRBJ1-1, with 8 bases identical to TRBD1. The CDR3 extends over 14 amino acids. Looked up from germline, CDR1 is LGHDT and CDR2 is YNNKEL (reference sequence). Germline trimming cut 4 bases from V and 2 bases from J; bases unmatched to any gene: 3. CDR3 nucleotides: TGTGCCAGCAGCCGAACAGGGGGAAACACTGAAGCTTTCTTT. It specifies CASSRTGGNTEAFF.

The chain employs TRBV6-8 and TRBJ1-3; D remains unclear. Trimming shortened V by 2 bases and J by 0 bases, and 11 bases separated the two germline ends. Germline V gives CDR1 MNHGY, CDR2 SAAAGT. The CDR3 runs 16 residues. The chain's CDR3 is CASSYPIGCSGNTIYF. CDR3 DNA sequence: TGTGCCAGCAGTTACCCCATCGGGTGCTCTGGAAACACCATATATTTT.

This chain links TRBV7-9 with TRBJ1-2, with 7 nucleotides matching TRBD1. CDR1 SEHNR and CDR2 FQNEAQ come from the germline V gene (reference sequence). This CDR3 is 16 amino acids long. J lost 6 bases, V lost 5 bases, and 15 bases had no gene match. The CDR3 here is CASSPTNRGQGNGYTF. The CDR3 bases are TGTGCCAGCAGCCCAACCAACAGGGGTCAAGGGAATGGCTACACCTTC.

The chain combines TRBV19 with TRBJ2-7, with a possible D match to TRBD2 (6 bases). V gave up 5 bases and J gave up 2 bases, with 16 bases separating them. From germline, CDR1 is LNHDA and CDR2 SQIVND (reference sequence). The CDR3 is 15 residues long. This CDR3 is CASSGTGTPPYEQYF. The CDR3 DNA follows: TGTGCCAGTAGTGGTACCGGGACTCCCCCCTACGAGCAGTACTTC.

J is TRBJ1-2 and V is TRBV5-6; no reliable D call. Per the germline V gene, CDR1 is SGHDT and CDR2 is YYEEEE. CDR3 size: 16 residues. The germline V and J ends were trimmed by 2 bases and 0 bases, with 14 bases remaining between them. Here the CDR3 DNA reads TGTGCCAGCAGCTTCCCCGCGGGGAGGGCTAACTATGGCTACACCTTC. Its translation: CASSFPAGRANYGYTF.

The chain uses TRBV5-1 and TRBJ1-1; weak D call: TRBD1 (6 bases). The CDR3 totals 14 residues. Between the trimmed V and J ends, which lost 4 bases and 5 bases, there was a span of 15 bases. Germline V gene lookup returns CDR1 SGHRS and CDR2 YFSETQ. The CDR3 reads CASSRGQSSTEAFF. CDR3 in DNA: TGCGCCAGCAGCCGCGGACAGAGTTCTACTGAAGCTTTCTTT.

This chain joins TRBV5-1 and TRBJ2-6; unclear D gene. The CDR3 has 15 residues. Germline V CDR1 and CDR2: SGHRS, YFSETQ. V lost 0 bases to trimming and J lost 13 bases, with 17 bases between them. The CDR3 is CASSLVSHSLVVLTF. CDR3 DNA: TGCGCCAGCAGCTTGGTTTCCCACAGTCTTGTGGTCCTGACTTTC.

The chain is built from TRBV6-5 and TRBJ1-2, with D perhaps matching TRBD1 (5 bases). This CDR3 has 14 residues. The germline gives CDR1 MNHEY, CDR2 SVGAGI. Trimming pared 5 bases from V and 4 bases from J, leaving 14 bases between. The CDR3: CASSPTRQTYGYTF. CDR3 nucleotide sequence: TGTGCCAGCAGTCCCACCAGACAGACCTATGGCTACACCTTC.

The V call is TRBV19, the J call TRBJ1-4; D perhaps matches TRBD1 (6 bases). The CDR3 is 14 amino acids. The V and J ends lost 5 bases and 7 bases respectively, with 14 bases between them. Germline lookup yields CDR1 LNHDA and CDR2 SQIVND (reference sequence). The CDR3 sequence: CASSDQGQTEKLFF. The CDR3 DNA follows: TGTGCCAGTAGTGACCAAGGACAGACTGAAAAACTGTTTTTT. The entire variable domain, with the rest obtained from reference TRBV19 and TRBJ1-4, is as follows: DGGITQSPKYLFRKEGQNVTLSCEQNLNHDAMYWYRQDPGQGLRLIYYSQIVNDFQKGDIAEGYSVSREKKESFPLTVTSAQKNPTAFYLCASSDQGQTEKLFFGSGTQLSVL.

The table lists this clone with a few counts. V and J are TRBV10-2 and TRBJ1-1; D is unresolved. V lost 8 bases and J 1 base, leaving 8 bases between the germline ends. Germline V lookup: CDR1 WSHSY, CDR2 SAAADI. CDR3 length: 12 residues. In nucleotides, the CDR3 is TGCGCCAGCTCCCCTACGAACACTGAAGCTTTCTTT. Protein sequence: CASSPTNTEAFF.

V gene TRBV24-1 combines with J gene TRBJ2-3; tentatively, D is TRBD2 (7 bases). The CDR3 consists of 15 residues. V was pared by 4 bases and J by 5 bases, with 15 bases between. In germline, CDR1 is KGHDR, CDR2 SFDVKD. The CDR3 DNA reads TGTGCCACCAGTGACCCAGGGGACTACAAAGATACGCAGTATTTT. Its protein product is CATSDPGDYKDTQYF.

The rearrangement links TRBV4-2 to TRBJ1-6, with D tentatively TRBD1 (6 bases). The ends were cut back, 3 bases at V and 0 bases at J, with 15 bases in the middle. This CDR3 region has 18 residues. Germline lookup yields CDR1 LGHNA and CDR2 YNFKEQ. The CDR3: CASSQMTGPSSYNSPLHF. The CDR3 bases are TGTGCCAGCAGCCAGATGACAGGCCCAAGCTCCTATAATTCACCCCTCCACTTT.

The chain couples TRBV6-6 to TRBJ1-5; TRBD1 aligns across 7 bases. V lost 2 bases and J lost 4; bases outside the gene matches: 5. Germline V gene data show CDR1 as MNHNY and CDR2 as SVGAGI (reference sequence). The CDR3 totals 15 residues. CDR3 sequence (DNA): TGTGCCAGCAGTTACCAGACAGGGCTGAATCAGCCCCAGCATTTT. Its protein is CASSYQTGLNQPQHF.

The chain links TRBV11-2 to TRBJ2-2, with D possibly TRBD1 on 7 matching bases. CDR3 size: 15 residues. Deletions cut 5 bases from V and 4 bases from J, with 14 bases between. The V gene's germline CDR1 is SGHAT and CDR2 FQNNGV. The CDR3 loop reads CASSRRGRSTGELFF. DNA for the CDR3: TGTGCCAGCAGCCGGAGGGGGCGAAGCACCGGGGAGCTGTTTTTT. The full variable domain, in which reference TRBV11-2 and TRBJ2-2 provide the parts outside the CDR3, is EAGVAQSPRYKIIEKRQSVAFWCNPISGHATLYWYQQILGQGPKLLIQFQNNGVVDDSQLPKDRFSAERLKGVDSTLKIQPAKLEDSAVYLCASSRRGRSTGELFFGEGSRLTVL.

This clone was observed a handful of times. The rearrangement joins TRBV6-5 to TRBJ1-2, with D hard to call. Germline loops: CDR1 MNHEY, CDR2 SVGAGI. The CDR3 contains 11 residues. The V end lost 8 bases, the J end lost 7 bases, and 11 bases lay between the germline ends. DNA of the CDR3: TGTGCCAGCGGGAGGGAGGGTGGCTACACCTTC. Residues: CASGREGGYTF.

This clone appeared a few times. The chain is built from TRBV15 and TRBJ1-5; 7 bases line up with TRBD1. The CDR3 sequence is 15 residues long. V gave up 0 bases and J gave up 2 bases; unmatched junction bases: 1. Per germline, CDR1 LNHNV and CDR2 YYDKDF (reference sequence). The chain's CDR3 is CATSRDTGGNQPQHF. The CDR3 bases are TGTGCCACCAGCAGAGATACAGGGGGCAATCAGCCCCAGCATTTT.

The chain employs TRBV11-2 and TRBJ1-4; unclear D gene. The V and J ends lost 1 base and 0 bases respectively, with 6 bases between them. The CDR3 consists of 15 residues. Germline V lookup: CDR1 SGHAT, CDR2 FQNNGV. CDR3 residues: CASSLVPATNEKLFF. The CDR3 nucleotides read TGTGCCAGCAGCTTAGTGCCAGCAACTAATGAAAAACTGTTTTTT.

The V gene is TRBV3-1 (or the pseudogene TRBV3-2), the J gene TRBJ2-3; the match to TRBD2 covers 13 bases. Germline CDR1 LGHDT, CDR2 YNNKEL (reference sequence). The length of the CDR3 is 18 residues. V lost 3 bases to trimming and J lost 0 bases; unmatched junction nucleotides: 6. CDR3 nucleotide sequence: TGTGCCAGCAGCCAGTATGCGGGACTAGCGGGGAGCACAGATACGCAGTATTTT. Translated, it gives CASSQYAGLAGSTDTQYF.

This CDR3 is CASSALHGYTF. The CDR3 DNA sequence: TGTGCCAGCAGCGCCCTCCATGGCTACACCTTC. The rearrangement joins TRBV9 to TRBJ1-2; D gene unclear. CDR1 is SGDLS, CDR2 YYNGEE, per germline. Trimming took off 3 bases at V and 6 bases at J, with 6 bases between the two ends. CDR3 length equals 11 residues.

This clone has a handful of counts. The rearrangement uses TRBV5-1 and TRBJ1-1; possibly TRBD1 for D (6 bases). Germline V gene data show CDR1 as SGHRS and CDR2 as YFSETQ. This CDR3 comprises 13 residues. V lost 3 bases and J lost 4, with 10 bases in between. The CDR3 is CASSYDRTTEAFF. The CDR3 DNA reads TGCGCCAGCAGCTATGACAGGACCACTGAAGCTTTCTTT.

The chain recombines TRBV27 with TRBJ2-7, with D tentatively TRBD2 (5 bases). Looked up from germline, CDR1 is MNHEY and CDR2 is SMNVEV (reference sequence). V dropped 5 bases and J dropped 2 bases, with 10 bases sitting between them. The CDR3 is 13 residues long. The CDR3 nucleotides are TGTGCCAGCAGTCGCGGGTCTCCCTACGAGCAGTACTTC. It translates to CASSRGSPYEQYF.

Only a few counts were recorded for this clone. In nucleotides, the CDR3 is TGTGCCAGTAGTATAAGCAGGGTCAACCTGAACACTGAAGCTTTCTTT. Protein product: CASSISRVNLNTEAFF. The chain employs TRBV19 and TRBJ1-1, with a tentative D call TRBD1 (5 bases). Per germline, CDR1 LNHDA and CDR2 SQIVND (reference sequence). The CDR3 is made up of 16 amino acids. Trimming removed 2 bases from V and 0 bases from J, with 13 bases in between. Together with reference TRBV19 and TRBJ1-1, the CDR3 gives the full variable domain: DGGITQSPKYLFRKEGQNVTLSCEQNLNHDAMYWYRQDPGQGLRLIYYSQIVNDFQKGDIAEGYSVSREKKESFPLTVTSAQKNPTAFYLCASSISRVNLNTEAFFGQGTRLTVV.